One and the same sample provided the 5 T cell receptor beta chains below, sequenced in a study of identical twins. MiXCR was run by TCRdb on the 5' RACE reads, yielding one entry per CDR3 protein. The sample yields some 900,000 distinct CDR3 sequences, roughly 12% seen once. The same data also went into a second study, on yellow fever vaccine responses in identical twins.

Sequencing used PBMCs. Every receptor here comes from a woman aged 18-35 years in good health.

This clonotype was observed at least ten times. V gene TRBV5-1 combines with J gene TRBJ2-7; tentatively, D is TRBD2 (5 bases). The CDR3 covers 14 residues. V was pared by 6 bases and J by 2 bases, with 15 bases between. Germline CDR1 reads SGHRS; CDR2 reads YFSETQ. The CDR3 nucleotides are TGCGCCAGCACCACCCGACCCGGGGCCTACGAGCAGTACTTC. Protein product: CASTTRPGAYEQYF.

The chain combines TRBV7-9 with TRBJ1-1; no firm D call. V lost 7 bases and J 2 bases, leaving 17 bases between the germline ends. CDR1 is SEHNR, CDR2 FQNEAQ, per germline (reference sequence). The CDR3 loop spans 15 amino acids. The CDR3 sequence: CASTPPDLPNTEAFF. The CDR3, as DNA: TGTGCCAGCACCCCCCCCGACCTACCTAACACTGAAGCTTTCTTT.

This clonotype was seen repeatedly, ten times or more. The rearrangement uses TRBV3-1 and TRBJ2-7; D gene uncertain. CDR1 and CDR2 (germline): LGHDT, YNNKEL (reference sequence). This CDR3 is built from 12 residues. Trimming took off 4 bases at V and 10 bases at J, with 14 bases between the two ends. CDR3 residues: CASSPGFGRQYF. CDR3 DNA sequence: TGTGCCAGCAGCCCCGGGTTTGGGCGACAGTACTTC.

This clonotype was counted a few times. This chain connects TRBV28 to TRBJ1-3; D is ambiguous. This CDR3 is 11 amino acids long. Deletions cut 7 bases from V and 3 bases from J, with 4 bases between. The V gene's germline CDR1 is MDHEN and CDR2 SYDVKM. CDR3 sequence (DNA): TGTGCCAGCATTCTTGGAAACACCATATATTTT. Translation: CASILGNTIYF.

This clonotype was observed a few times. This rearrangement joins TRBV15 to TRBJ2-5; the D gene is possibly TRBD2 (7 bases). The CDR3 length is 16 residues. The V and J ends lost 0 bases and 5 bases respectively, with 16 bases between them. Germline CDR1 LNHNV, CDR2 YYDKDF (reference sequence). The CDR3 spells CATSRDYAAGAETQYF. The CDR3 coding sequence is TGTGCCACCAGCAGAGACTATGCCGCGGGGGCGGAGACCCAGTACTTC.